The T cell receptor (beta chain) under discussion was sequenced for a study of tumor and adjacent non-tumor tissue in lung cancer. CDR1 and CDR2 (germline): SGHAT, FQDESV (reference sequence). This CDR3 region has 14 residues. V shed 4 bases and J 16 bases; nucleotides not matched to a gene: 16. RNA was extracted from bulk tissue without any cell sorting. Whole-study findings and limits: Compared with tumor, normal lung showed significantly lower TCR diversity.

As concerns this clonotype: Its cognate antigen is unknown.

The library came from three nested PCR rounds adapted from ARM-PCR protocols. TCRdb independently ran MiXCR on the multiplex PCR reads; one entry per CDR3 protein. The profile shows tens of thousands of distinct CDR3 sequences, around four fifths of them singletons. The chain has TRBV11-1 and TRBJ2-1; 7 bases are shared with TRBD2. The sequence was collected from a woman aged 45 to 65 with non-small cell lung cancer. Sequenced sample: lung tumor tissue. The CDR3 loop is CASSSGPVGGLHFF. In DNA, the CDR3 is TGTGCCAGCAGCTCAGGACCAGTGGGAGGGTTGCACTTCTTC.